This passage covers 9 T cell receptor beta chains from one sample sequenced in a study of cytomegalovirus exposure and HLA in healthy donors. The PCR used 60 Vbeta and 13 Jbeta primers. This table comes from immunoSEQ multiplex PCR, and its TCRdb copy is limited to in-frame clones, with some not included. The table has about 170,000 clones, 85% seen once. The specimen was PBMCs. These receptors were obtained from a boy younger than 10 in good health and CMV-seronegative.

For the CDR3, the DNA is TGTGCCAGCAGTGAAGACAGGGTGGACTATGGCTACACCTTC. Translated, it gives CASSEDRVDYGYTF. The chain combines TRBV2 with TRBJ1-2, with D possibly being TRBD1 (6 bases). Per germline, CDR1 SNHLY and CDR2 FYNNEI. Trimming pared 1 base from V and 3 bases from J, leaving 9 bases between. The CDR3 extends over 14 amino acids.

The chain couples TRBV5-5 to TRBJ2-3, with unresolved D. The CDR3 contains 15 residues. Germline V lookup: CDR1 SGHKS, CDR2 YYEKEE (reference sequence). V was pared by 0 bases and J by 2 bases, with 10 bases between. CDR3 in DNA: TGTGCCAGCAGCTTGGATCCGCGGTCCACAGATACGCAGTATTTT. Protein product: CASSLDPRSTDTQYF.

The V and J genes are TRBV7-6 and TRBJ1-1, with 8 bases matching TRBD1. CDR1 is SGHVS and CDR2 is FNYEAQ in the germline V gene. The CDR3 runs to 18 residues. V shed 4 bases, J shed 7 bases, and the junction held 20 bases outside the gene matches. CDR3 in amino acids: CASSYVPPQGAHEGEAFF. CDR3 nucleotide sequence: TGTGCCAGCAGCTATGTCCCGCCTCAGGGGGCGCATGAGGGTGAAGCTTTCTTT.

The chain uses TRBV6-6 and TRBJ1-5; TRBD1 matches 8 bases. The CDR3 spans 15 residues. Germline assignment: CDR1 MNHNY and CDR2 SVGAGI (reference sequence). V gave up 7 bases and J gave up 3 bases; unmatched junction bases: 8. The CDR3 protein is CASTPTGENNQPQHF. Here the CDR3 DNA reads TGTGCCAGCACCCCGACAGGGGAGAACAATCAGCCCCAGCATTTT.

The count of this clone is one. The chain joins TRBV19 to TRBJ2-2, with a weak D call TRBD2 (6 bases). This CDR3 is 13 amino acids long. The V gene lost 4 bases and the J gene lost 8 bases, with 11 bases spanning the gap. Germline V gives CDR1 LNHDA, CDR2 SQIVND (reference sequence). In nucleotides, the CDR3 is TGTGCCAGTAGTAGGGAGGCCGGGGGGGAGCTGTTTTTT. It codes for CASSREAGGELFF.

The chain employs TRBV5-1 and TRBJ1-2; D is possibly TRBD1 (6 bases). Germline CDR1 reads SGHRS; CDR2 reads YFSETQ. The germline V and J ends were trimmed by 0 bases and 2 bases, with 11 bases remaining between them. This CDR3 is built from 15 residues. CDR3 residues: CASSLAGTGNYGYTF. In DNA form, the CDR3 reads TGCGCCAGCAGCTTGGCCGGCACAGGGAACTATGGCTACACCTTC.

This chain joins TRBV4-2 and TRBJ1-1; D might be TRBD1 (5 bases). Germline V gives CDR1 LGHNA, CDR2 YNFKEQ. The CDR3 contains 12 residues. V lost 4 bases and J lost 5, with 8 bases in between. The CDR3 DNA reads TGTGCCAGCAGCCCTAACAGGACTGAAGCTTTCTTT. Its protein is CASSPNRTEAFF.

The J gene is TRBJ2-2, the V gene TRBV7-3; TRBD1 matches 9 bases. CDR1 SGHTA and CDR2 FQGTGA come from the germline V gene. This CDR3 has 18 amino acids. Trimming cost V 5 bases and J 3 bases; bases outside gene matches: 13. The CDR3 spells CASSPFVVGQGYTGELFF. The CDR3 DNA follows: TGTGCCAGCAGCCCCTTTGTTGTGGGACAGGGATACACCGGGGAGCTGTTTTTT.

The chain uses TRBV4-1 and TRBJ1-3; a weak D match, TRBD1 (5 bases). There are 16 residues in the CDR3. Trimming shortened V by 5 bases and J by 0 bases, and 14 bases separated the two germline ends. Germline V lookup: CDR1 MGHRA, CDR2 YSYEKL. CDR3 in DNA: TGCGCCAGCAGCAGGGGAGGGAACCCCTCTGGAAACACCATATATTTT. Residues: CASSRGGNPSGNTIYF.